These 26 T cell receptor beta chains share one sample of origin, sequenced in a study of blood T cell repertoires in COVID-19. Some clones are missing from TCRdb's copy, which holds only in-frame ones; the method was immunoSEQ multiplex PCR. In the table there are about 230,000 clones, 89% of which are singletons. The specimen sequenced was PBMCs or T cells enriched from blood (not recorded which). These receptors were collected from a woman under 40 with acute COVID-19.

This chain joins TRBV6-5 and TRBJ2-5; TRBD1 matches 7 bases. This CDR3 is built from 14 residues. Germline values: CDR1 MNHEY, CDR2 SVGAGI. The V gene end was trimmed by 10 bases and the J gene end by 0 bases; junction bases not matched to a gene: 8. CDR3 protein: CATKGGQNQETQYF. The CDR3 DNA follows: TGTGCCACAAAAGGGGGCCAAAACCAAGAGACCCAGTACTTC.

The gene calls are TRBV5-4 and TRBJ2-1, with 11 bases that match TRBD2. The J segment lost 0 bases and the V segment lost 0 bases, leaving 8 bases of the junction unmatched. Germline CDR1 is SGHNT and CDR2 is YYREEE (reference sequence). The CDR3 length is 19 residues. This CDR3 is CASSLGWLAGGDSYNEQFF. In DNA form, the CDR3 reads TGTGCCAGCAGCTTGGGCTGGCTAGCGGGGGGAGACTCCTACAATGAGCAGTTCTTC.

The chain links TRBV7-7 to TRBJ2-7; the match to TRBD1 covers 9 bases. The germline gives CDR1 SSHAT, CDR2 FNYEAQ (reference sequence). The J segment lost 3 bases and the V segment lost 5 bases, leaving 5 bases of the junction unmatched. The CDR3 covers 14 residues. The CDR3 protein is CASSQGQGYYEQYF. The CDR3 region has the DNA TGTGCCAGCAGCCAGGGACAGGGTTACTACGAGCAGTACTTC.

The rearrangement uses TRBV12-5 and TRBJ2-7; tentative D call: TRBD2 (5 bases). Germline CDR1 and CDR2: LGHNT and FRNRAP. This CDR3 contains 13 residues. V was pared by 3 bases and J by 0 bases, with 6 bases between. The chain's CDR3 is CASGFGSSYEQYF. The DNA of the CDR3 is TGTGCTAGTGGTTTTGGGAGCTCCTACGAGCAGTACTTC.

The V call is TRBV18, the J call TRBJ1-5, with 7 bases fitting TRBD1. Unmatched junction bases numbered 4, after V lost 2 bases and J lost 6 bases. CDR1 and CDR2 (germline): KGHSH, LQKENI. The CDR3 consists of 14 residues. CDR3 sequence reads: CASSPDRESQPQHF. The CDR3 DNA follows: TGTGCCAGCTCACCAGACAGGGAGAGTCAGCCCCAGCATTTT. The full variable domain, its missing parts supplied by reference TRBV18 and TRBJ1-5, is NAGVMQNPRHLVRRRGQEARLRCSPMKGHSHVYWYRQLPEEGLKFMVYLQKENIIDESGMPKERFSAEFPKEGPSILRIQQVVRGDSAAYFCASSPDRESQPQHFGDGTRLSIL.

The chain recombines TRBV7-6 with TRBJ1-1, with D maybe TRBD1 (6 bases). This CDR3 is 18 amino acids long. V dropped 1 base and J dropped 1 base, with 19 bases sitting between them. Germline values: CDR1 SGHVS, CDR2 FNYEAQ. The CDR3 is CASSLGVSGGLKNTEAFF. The CDR3 coding sequence is TGTGCCAGCAGCTTAGGCGTGTCGGGGGGGCTGAAGAACACTGAAGCTTTCTTT.

The chain is built from TRBV7-3 and TRBJ2-5, with D tentatively TRBD2 (6 bases). Trimming removed 5 bases from V and 0 bases from J, with 10 bases in between. CDR3 length: 14 amino acids. Germline CDR1 is SGHTA and CDR2 is FQGTGA. The CDR3 DNA follows: TGTGCCAGCAGCCCCCTAGCGAACCAAGAGACCCAGTACTTC. Translating it yields CASSPLANQETQYF.

This clone was recorded once. V is TRBV14 and J is TRBJ1-6; D not resolved. V dropped 0 bases and J dropped 7 bases, with 13 bases sitting between them. This CDR3 contains 16 residues. Germline-derived CDR1 and CDR2 are SGHDN and FVKESK. The CDR3, as DNA: TGTGCCAGCAGCCAAGATCTGTTTGGGCCCAATTCACCCCTCCACTTT. The encoded protein is CASSQDLFGPNSPLHF.

The chain carries TRBV28 and TRBJ1-5, with TRBD1 identical over 8 bases. The CDR3 extends over 16 amino acids. After removal of 5 bases from V and 3 bases from J, the junction contained 9 bases not matched to a gene. CDR1 and CDR2 (germline): MDHEN, SYDVKM. In DNA, the CDR3 is TGTGCCAGCAGTGACAGGGGTAGGGGCCCCAATCAGCCCCAGCATTTT. Its protein product is CASSDRGRGPNQPQHF.

V gene TRBV7-9 combines with J gene TRBJ1-3; D may be TRBD1 (5 bases). The germline V gene encodes CDR1 SEHNR and CDR2 FQNEAQ (reference sequence). V was pared by 2 bases and J by 2 bases, with 13 bases between. This CDR3 is built from 16 residues. The CDR3 DNA follows: TGTGCCAGCAGCTTATTTGGGGGGAAGCCTGGAAACACCATATATTTT. Protein product: CASSLFGGKPGNTIYF.

V usage is TRBV6-6 and J usage is TRBJ1-5; 12 bases are a match to TRBD1. This CDR3 has 19 amino acids. V gave up 5 bases and J gave up 3 bases; unmatched junction bases: 14. The germline CDR1 and CDR2 sequences are MNHNY and SVGAGI (reference sequence). The CDR3 sequence is CASSPRDRGRTWDNQPQHF. CDR3 bases: TGTGCCAGCAGTCCGCGGGACAGGGGGCGGACGTGGGACAATCAGCCCCAGCATTTT.

V is TRBV5-1 and J is TRBJ1-6; 8 bases fit TRBD1. Germline V CDR1 and CDR2: SGHRS, YFSETQ. This CDR3 is 18 amino acids long. With 3 bases clipped from V and 0 bases from J, the junction kept 8 bases outside the gene matches. Here the CDR3 DNA reads TGCGCCAGCAGCTCGGACAGGGACCCGAGCTCCTATAATTCACCCCTCCACTTT. Protein product: CASSSDRDPSSYNSPLHF.

This chain joins TRBV12-3 or TRBV12-4 and TRBJ1-1; perhaps TRBD1 as D (6 bases). The V and J ends lost 5 bases and 3 bases respectively, with 10 bases between them. This CDR3 has 13 residues. The CDR3 sequence is CASSPYRDTEAFF. The DNA of the CDR3 is TGTGCCAGCAGTCCTTACAGGGACACTGAAGCTTTCTTT.

This chain joins TRBV7-2 and TRBJ2-2; the D is unclear. This CDR3 spans 12 amino acids. The V end lost 5 bases, the J end lost 7 bases, and 8 bases lay between the germline ends. The V gene's germline CDR1 is SGHTA and CDR2 FQGNSA. The CDR3 DNA reads as TGTGCCAGCAGCCCCCCCCTCGGGGAGCTGTTTTTT. It yields the protein CASSPPLGELFF. The whole variable domain, filled in from reference TRBV7-2 and TRBJ2-2, reads GAGVSQSPSNKVTEKGKDVELRCDPISGHTALYWYRQSLGQGLEFLIYFQGNSAPDKSGLPSDRFSAERTGGSVSTLTIQRTQQEDSAVYLCASSPPLGELFFGEGSRLTVL.

The CDR3 DNA follows: TGTGCCAGCAGCACCTTGCCGTCCCCGGCAGGGTCCTACGAGCAGTACTTC. The encoded protein is CASSTLPSPAGSYEQYF. This chain links TRBV7-9 with TRBJ2-7, with D possibly being TRBD1 (5 bases). In germline, CDR1 is SEHNR, CDR2 FQNEAQ (reference sequence). CDR3 size: 17 residues. The V and J ends lost 5 bases and 1 base respectively, with 21 bases between them.

The rearrangement joins TRBV4-3 to TRBJ1-3, with D possibly being TRBD1 (5 bases). CDR3 length: 16 amino acids. The V end lost 3 bases, the J end lost 8 bases, and 20 bases lay between the germline ends. Germline-derived CDR1 and CDR2 are LGHNA and YSLEER. The CDR3 sequence: CASSQAHGGWGYTIYF. In DNA form, the CDR3 reads TGCGCCAGCAGCCAGGCCCACGGGGGTTGGGGCTACACCATATATTTT.

This clone was observed a handful of times. This chain connects TRBV28 to TRBJ1-4; 7 bases are shared with TRBD1. This CDR3 is 14 amino acids long. The V segment lost 5 bases and the J segment 4 bases; nucleotides outside the gene matches: 4. In germline, CDR1 is MDHEN, CDR2 SYDVKM. CDR3 in DNA: TGTGCCAGCAGTCCAGGGGGGTATAATGAAAAACTGTTTTTT. Translating gives CASSPGGYNEKLFF.

The rearrangement links TRBV4-1 to TRBJ1-5, with 7 nucleotides matching TRBD1. Germline V lookup: CDR1 MGHRA, CDR2 YSYEKL. CDR3 size: 14 residues. V lost 4 bases and J lost 1; bases outside the gene matches: 1. The CDR3 loop reads CASSLGQSNQPQHF. CDR3 bases: TGCGCCAGCAGCCTGGGACAGAGCAATCAGCCCCAGCATTTT.

This rearrangement joins TRBV28 to TRBJ1-5, with TRBD1 matching 8 bases. CDR1 is MDHEN, CDR2 SYDVKM, per germline. This CDR3 comprises 14 residues. Losses at the gene ends were 7 bases for V and 1 base for J; bases not matched to a gene: 3. The CDR3: CASKAGGSNQPQHF. The CDR3 DNA follows: TGTGCCAGCAAGGCAGGGGGCAGCAATCAGCCCCAGCATTTT.

This clone was counted only a few times. The genes are TRBV28 and TRBJ1-6, with 9 bases aligning to TRBD1. CDR1 and CDR2 from the germline V gene are MDHEN and SYDVKM. V shed 3 bases, J shed 4 bases, and the junction held 7 bases outside the gene matches. This CDR3 is built from 17 residues. The CDR3 loop reads CASSFSGTGNYNSPLHF. The CDR3, as DNA: TGTGCCAGCAGTTTTTCCGGGACAGGGAATTATAATTCACCCCTCCACTTT.

This clone was detected a few times. V usage is TRBV20-1 and J usage is TRBJ1-5, with D perhaps matching TRBD1 (5 bases). The length of the CDR3 is 16 residues. Germline V gene data show CDR1 as DFQATT and CDR2 as SNEGSKA (reference sequence). The V end lost 3 bases, the J end lost 7 bases, and 22 bases lay between the germline ends. The CDR3 sequence is CSASQGSWVTSQPQHF. The DNA of the CDR3 is TGCAGTGCTAGTCAGGGCTCGTGGGTAACAAGCCAGCCCCAGCATTTT.

The chain joins TRBV20-1 to TRBJ1-2, with D uncertain. Germline V gene sequence: CDR1 DFQATT, CDR2 SNEGSKA (reference sequence). CDR3 size: 11 residues. V was cut by 7 bases and J by 4 bases, with 10 bases left in between. CDR3 sequence (DNA): TGCAGTGTTCCACTCGGCTATGGCTACACCTTC. The encoded protein is CSVPLGYGYTF.

The chain joins TRBV19 to TRBJ2-3; the D is unclear. The V end lost 3 bases, the J end lost 6 bases, and 19 bases lay between the germline ends. The CDR3 consists of 16 residues. CDR1 and CDR2 from the germline V gene are LNHDA and SQIVND (reference sequence). The CDR3 DNA sequence: TGTGCCAGTAGTATCCACTCGAGTGATTCCCCTGATACGCAGTATTTT. Protein product: CASSIHSSDSPDTQYF.

The chain uses TRBV28 and TRBJ1-5; 9 bases are a match to TRBD1. There are 20 residues in the CDR3. V trimming: 4 bases; J trimming: 0 bases; junction bases outside the gene matches: 16. Germline V lookup: CDR1 MDHEN, CDR2 SYDVKM. The chain's CDR3 is CASSSRYTGGTFYSNQPQHF. CDR3 coding DNA: TGTGCCAGCAGTTCCCGATATACAGGGGGCACCTTTTATAGCAATCAGCCCCAGCATTTT.

The rearrangement links TRBV7-9 to TRBJ2-7; no reliable D call. CDR3 length: 12 residues. Germline V lookup: CDR1 SEHNR, CDR2 FQNEAQ (reference sequence). The germline V and J ends were trimmed by 5 bases and 0 bases, with 5 bases remaining between them. CDR3 loop: CASSPNSYEQYF. CDR3 DNA sequence: TGTGCCAGCAGCCCTAACTCCTACGAGCAGTACTTC.

This clone was seen a single time. The chain has TRBV18 and TRBJ1-2, with 8 bases matching TRBD1. Germline trimming cut 3 bases from V and 6 bases from J; bases unmatched to any gene: 6. Germline V gene sequence: CDR1 KGHSH, CDR2 LQKENI. The CDR3 has 14 residues. CDR3 nucleotide sequence: TGTGCCAGCTCACCGGGACAGGATGAGAATGGCTACACCTTC. This codes for CASSPGQDENGYTF.